This T cell receptor beta chain was captured by sequencing in a study of CD8 T cells in ankylosing spondylitis. Study conclusions and caveats: What seemed typical of ankylosing spondylitis blood was a TCR beta motif built from 8 or 9 highly homologous variants.

Germline V gene data show CDR1 as MNHEY and CDR2 as SMNVEV (reference sequence). This CDR3 has 15 residues. The junction had 7 bases not matched to a gene; V was cut back by 4 bases and J by 5 bases. Construction of TCR beta libraries was performed using quantitative 5'-RACE with molecular barcodes. Using its own MiXCR run on the 5' RACE reads, TCRdb lists one record per CDR3 protein. The data contain under 400,000 distinct CDR3 sequences, roughly 12% of them singletons. This clonotype occurred a few times. Its antigen is as yet unknown. The rearrangement links TRBV27 to TRBJ2-2; 7 bases fit TRBD2. Sequencing was performed on blood, either unsorted or a sorted T cell fraction (not recorded which). The receptor was isolated from a female donor with ankylosing spondylitis or in good health (not recorded which). CDR3: CASSSRLAWTGELFF. CDR3 nucleotide sequence: TGTGCCAGCAGTTCTCGACTAGCTTGGACCGGGGAGCTGTTTTTT.